This is a list of T cell receptor beta chains from one sample in a study of blood T cell repertoires in COVID-19. Measured with immunoSEQ multiplex PCR; TCRdb has only the in-frame clones, and not every one. The sample lists about 220,000 clones; approximately 80% were seen once. Sequenced material: PBMCs or T cells enriched from blood (not recorded which). The receptors stem from a woman aged 60 to 75 who had recovered from COVID-19. The CDR3 runs from the conserved cysteine through the conserved F or W. Fields, in order: J gene, V gene, D gene, clone size, CDR3 DNA, CDR3 protein. D genes are given only for firm matches. Clone size is given for some rows only: seen once, a few or many times, or a class if the clone is expanded.

TRBJ1-2 | TRBV7-9 | TRBD1 | NA | TGTGCCAGCAGCCACGGACAGGGGGCCTATGGCTACACCTTC | CASSHGQGAYGYTF
TRBJ1-2 | TRBV6-1 | TRBD1 | NA | TGTGCCAGCAGTAGGACAGGGCAGGGTGGCTACACCTTC | CASSRTGQGGYTF
TRBJ1-4 | TRBV19 | NA | NA | TGTGCCAGTAGTCCAAGGGGTGAAAAACTGTTTTTT | CASSPRGEKLFF
TRBJ2-1 | TRBV2 | TRBD2 | NA | TGTGCCAGCAGTGAAGTCGGCGGGAGCTCCTACAATGAGCAGTTCTTC | CASSEVGGSSYNEQFF
TRBJ1-4 | TRBV7-7 | NA | NA | TGTGCCAGCAGCTTGGCGGGAGAGAATGAAAAACTGTTTTTT | CASSLAGENEKLFF
TRBJ1-6 | TRBV10-1 | TRBD1 | NA | TGCGCCAGCAGTGAGTCGACAGGGAGAAATTCACCCCTCCACTTT | CASSESTGRNSPLHF
TRBJ2-2 | TRBV7-3 | NA | NA | TGTGCCAGCAGCCCCTTGCATGCAGTAGGGGCCGGGGAGCTGTTTTTT | CASSPLHAVGAGELFF
TRBJ1-4 | TRBV11-2 | NA | NA | TGTGCCAGCAGCTTAGATTCGTTCGAAAAACTGTTTTTT | CASSLDSFEKLFF
TRBJ2-1 | TRBV5-1 | TRBD2 | NA | TGCGCCAGCAGCCCCCAGCTAGCGGGGCGCTCCTACAATGAGCAGTTCTTC | CASSPQLAGRSYNEQFF
TRBJ2-5 | TRBV9 | NA | NA | TGTGCCAGCAGCGCCCCCCACGGAGGGGAGACCCAGTACTTC | CASSAPHGGETQYF
TRBJ1-5 | TRBV27 | NA | few | TGTGCCAGCAGTTCCCGGACAGCCTATAGCAATCAGCCCCAGCATTTT | CASSSRTAYSNQPQHF
TRBJ1-3 | TRBV7-2 | TRBD1 | NA | TGTGCCAGCAGCACCGACAGGGGGCCTGGAAACACCATATATTTT | CASSTDRGPGNTIYF
TRBJ1-5 | TRBV6-5 | NA | NA | TGTGCCAGCTTGTGGGGCGTGAGTAGCAATCAGCCCCAGCATTTT | CASLWGVSSNQPQHF
TRBJ2-5 | TRBV11-2 | NA | NA | TGTGCCAGCAGCTTAAACAGGTACCAAGAGACCCAGTACTTC | CASSLNRYQETQYF
TRBJ2-1 | TRBV5-1 | NA | NA | TGCGCCAGCAGCTTGTACCTAGACTACTACAATGAGCAGTTCTTC | CASSLYLDYYNEQFF
TRBJ2-7 | TRBV5-1 | TRBD1 | NA | TGCGCCAGCAGACCGACAGGGGGGGTCTACGAGCAGTACTTC | CASRPTGGVYEQYF
TRBJ1-2 | TRBV6-5 | TRBD1 | NA | TGTGCCAGCACCAGGGGGCTAGGCTATGGCTACACCTTC | CASTRGLGYGYTF
TRBJ2-7 | TRBV5-4 | NA | once | TGTGCCAGCAGCTCTCGGACAGCCCCCTACGAGCAGTACTTC | CASSSRTAPYEQYF
TRBJ2-5 | TRBV5-1 | TRBD1 | once | TGCGCCAGCAGCTGGGCAGGGGGCCAAGAGACCCAGTACTTC | CASSWAGGQETQYF
TRBJ2-1 | TRBV12-5 | NA | NA | TGTGCTAGTGGTTTGGTACCCGGCCAGACAACCTACAATGAGCAGTTCTTC | CASGLVPGQTTYNEQFF
TRBJ1-1 | TRBV7-6 | NA | NA | TGTGCCAGCAGCCTCCCTGCCGGTGGGCTGACGAACACTGAAGCTTTCTTT | CASSLPAGGLTNTEAFF
TRBJ2-1 | TRBV5-4 | TRBD2 | NA | TGTGCCAGCAGCTTAACTGGACTAGCGACGTTGGATGAGCAGTTCTTC | CASSLTGLATLDEQFF
TRBJ1-2 | TRBV7-9 | TRBD1 | few | TGTGCCAGCAGCTTAGTAGGCAGGGGGCCCTATGGCTACACCTTC | CASSLVGRGPYGYTF
TRBJ1-1 | TRBV2 | NA | NA | TGTGCCAGCAGGGTCGACAGGAACACTGAAGCTTTCTTT | CASRVDRNTEAFF
TRBJ2-5 | TRBV18 | NA | once | TGTGCCAGCTCACGACAGGACCAAGAGACCCAGTACTTC | CASSRQDQETQYF
TRBJ2-5 | TRBV27 | NA | NA | TGTGCCAGCAGCCGTGCGGGGGCTTCGTACCAAGAGACCCAGTACTTC | CASSRAGASYQETQYF
TRBJ1-2 | TRBV7-3 | NA | NA | TGTGCCAGCAGCTTAGGCGAGGGTGCGGGGTATCATGGCTACACCTTC | CASSLGEGAGYHGYTF
TRBJ2-7 | TRBV6-5 | TRBD1 | NA | TGTGCCAGCAGTCCCGACAGGGGGCTGTACGAGCAGTACTTC | CASSPDRGLYEQYF
TRBJ2-1 | TRBV29-1 | TRBD2 | NA | TGCAGCGTTGAGGGAGGGACTAGCGGTAGCAATGAGCAGTTCTTC | CSVEGGTSGSNEQFF
TRBJ2-5 | TRBV2 | NA | NA | TGTGCCAGCAGTGAGAACAGGGCCGGGGAGACCCAGTACTTC | CASSENRAGETQYF
TRBJ2-7 | TRBV2 | TRBD2 | NA | TGTGCCAGCAGTGGAATCGCGGGAGTTAACGAGCAGTACTTC | CASSGIAGVNEQYF
TRBJ2-7 | TRBV19 | TRBD1 | few | TGTGCCAGTAGTATTAGGGGGCAGGCCAGCTACGAGCAGTACTTC | CASSIRGQASYEQYF
TRBJ1-6 | TRBV6-5 | NA | NA | TGTGCCAGCAACCCGGGTCCCCCCCATTCACCCCTCCACTTT | CASNPGPPHSPLHF
TRBJ1-4 | TRBV9 | NA | many | TGTGCCAGCAGCGTAGGTCCAGGGGTGGAAAAACTGTTTTTT | CASSVGPGVEKLFF
TRBJ2-7 | TRBV29-1 | NA | few | TGCAGCGTTGAGGGTCAGGGCTTCAACGAGCAGTACTTC | CSVEGQGFNEQYF
TRBJ2-7 | TRBV27 | NA | NA | TGTGCCAGCGGTTCCCAGGCAGGGCTAACCTACGAGCAGTACTTC | CASGSQAGLTYEQYF
TRBJ1-2 | TRBV5-8 | NA | NA | TGTGCCAGCAGGTCATTCGAGTTCTATGGCTACACCTTC | CASRSFEFYGYTF
TRBJ1-1 | TRBV19 | NA | NA | TGTGCCAGTAGCCCGACCAGGGTTAACACTGAAGCTTTCTTT | CASSPTRVNTEAFF
TRBJ1-2 | TRBV7-9 | TRBD1 | NA | TGTGCCAGCAGCGACGAGGGGGCCCTCTCTTTAGGCTACACCTTC | CASSDEGALSLGYTF
TRBJ1-1 | TRBV30 | TRBD1 | NA | TGTGCCTGCCAGACAGGGGGCCGGGATGCTTTCTTT | CACQTGGRDAFF
TRBJ2-5 | TRBV5-1 | TRBD1 | NA | TGCGCCAGCAGCAAGGGACAGGGCCACCAAGAGACCCAGTACTTC | CASSKGQGHQETQYF
TRBJ1-6 | TRBV4-2 | TRBD1 | NA | TGTGCCAGCAGCCGAGACAGGGGTACTGGGGCAAATTCACCCCTCCACTTT | CASSRDRGTGANSPLHF
TRBJ2-5 | TRBV6-2/TRBV6-3 | TRBD1 | NA | TGTGCCAGCAGTCGCGGTAGGGCAGGGGGCGCGGAGACCCAGTACTTC | CASSRGRAGGAETQYF
TRBJ1-2 | TRBV7-2 | TRBD1 | NA | TGTGCCAGCAGCTTAGCGGGACAGGGGGCCCCTAACTATGGCTACACCTTC | CASSLAGQGAPNYGYTF
TRBJ2-7 | TRBV19 | NA | NA | TGTGCCAGTAGTATTGGTGGCGCAGGTTCTGGGCAGTACTTC | CASSIGGAGSGQYF
TRBJ2-3 | TRBV2 | TRBD2 | NA | TGTGCCAGCAGTGAAGCGGGGGGGGGAGATACGCAGTATTTT | CASSEAGGGDTQYF
TRBJ1-2 | TRBV7-9 | NA | NA | TGTGCCAGCAGCCCTTTTAGGGGGAACTATGGCTACACCTTC | CASSPFRGNYGYTF